This record concerns one T cell receptor (beta chain) sequence. This record comes from a study of Ad26.COV2.S vaccination and SARS-CoV-2 variants. The overall study: Ad26.COV2.S given intramuscularly, once or twice 56 days apart.

Noted treatment: about 20 received Ad26.COV2.S at low or high dose, single or two shots; several received placebo; per-sample allocation not given. Material that was analyzed had been drawn on day 63 after the first vaccine or placebo injection. This vaccine is an Ad26 vector that expresses the Wuhan-strain SARS-CoV-2 spike. The assay was immunoSEQ multiplex PCR, and TCRdb's table has in-frame clones only and misses some. The data show about 480,000 clones, with around nine tenths seen just once and about 13% held by the top ten. The starting material was peripheral blood, obtained in a trial of Ad26.COV2.S vaccine versus placebo. The receptor was derived from a person between 18 and 65 years old who received the Ad26.COV2.S COVID-19 vaccine or a placebo.

The CDR3, as DNA: TGTGCCAGCACCAGCACAGATACGCAGTATTTT. Its protein product is CASTSTDTQYF. The V and J genes are TRBV2 and TRBJ2-3; D unclear. The CDR3 length is 11 residues. V lost 7 bases and J 0 bases, leaving 2 bases between the germline ends. The germline gives CDR1 SNHLY, CDR2 FYNNEI.